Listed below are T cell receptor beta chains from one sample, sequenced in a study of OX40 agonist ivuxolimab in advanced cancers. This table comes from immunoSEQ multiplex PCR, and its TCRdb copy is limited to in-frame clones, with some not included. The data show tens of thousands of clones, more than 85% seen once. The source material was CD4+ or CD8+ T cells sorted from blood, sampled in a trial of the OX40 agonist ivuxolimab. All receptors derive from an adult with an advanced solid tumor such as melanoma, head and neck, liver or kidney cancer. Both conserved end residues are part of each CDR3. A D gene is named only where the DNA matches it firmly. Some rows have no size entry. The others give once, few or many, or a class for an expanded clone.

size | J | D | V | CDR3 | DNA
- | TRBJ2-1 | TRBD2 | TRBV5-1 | CASSLMREGNEQFF | TGCGCCAGCAGCTTGATGCGGGAGGGCAATGAGCAGTTCTTC
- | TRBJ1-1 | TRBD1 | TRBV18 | CASSPGTGMNTEAFF | TGTGCCAGCTCACCAGGGACAGGGATGAACACTGAAGCTTTCTTT
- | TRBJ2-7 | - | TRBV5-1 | CASSFGVGSTYEQYF | TGCGCCAGCAGCTTCGGGGTGGGTTCTACCTACGAGCAGTACTTC
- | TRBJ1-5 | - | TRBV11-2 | CASSFSDRRPQHF | TGTGCCAGCAGCTTCTCCGACAGAAGGCCCCAGCATTTT
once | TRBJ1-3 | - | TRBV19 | CASSIRGAAYRGNTIYF | TGTGCCAGTAGTATCCGTGGGGCTGCTTATAGAGGAAACACCATATATTTT
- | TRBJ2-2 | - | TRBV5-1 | CASSLNGQATGELFF | TGCGCCAGCAGCTTGAACGGACAAGCCACCGGGGAGCTGTTTTTT
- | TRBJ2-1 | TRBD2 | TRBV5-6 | CATLREGFSNEQFF | TGTGCCACTCTTCGGGAGGGGTTTTCCAATGAGCAGTTCTTC
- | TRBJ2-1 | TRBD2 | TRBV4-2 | CASSQGAGGPGREQFF | TGTGCCAGCAGCCAAGGGGCGGGGGGGCCTGGACGTGAGCAGTTCTTC
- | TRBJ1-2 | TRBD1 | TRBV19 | CASSVDRGQHGYTF | TGTGCCAGTAGTGTGGACAGGGGACAACATGGCTACACCTTC
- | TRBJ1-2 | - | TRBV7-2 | CASSLIAFYTF | TGTGCCAGCAGCTTGATCGCTTTCTACACCTTC
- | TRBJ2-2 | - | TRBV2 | CASSEYGELFF | TGTGCCAGCAGTGAATACGGGGAGCTGTTTTTT
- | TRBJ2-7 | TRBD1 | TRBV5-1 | CASSHRQGSYEQYF | TGCGCCAGCAGCCACCGACAGGGTAGCTACGAGCAGTACTTC
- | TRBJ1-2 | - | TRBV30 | CACRVYGYTF | TGTGCCTGTCGTGTTTATGGCTACACCTTC
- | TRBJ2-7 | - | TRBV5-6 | CASSLQGWGVLSYEQYF | TGTGCCAGCAGCCTACAGGGTTGGGGGGTCCTATCCTACGAGCAGTACTTC
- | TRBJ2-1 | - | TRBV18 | CASSPPGPTHNEQFF | TGTGCCAGCTCACCCCCGGGACCCACCCACAATGAGCAGTTCTTC
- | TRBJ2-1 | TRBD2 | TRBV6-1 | CASSARLAGDGNEQFF | TGTGCCAGCAGTGCCCGACTAGCCGGGGACGGCAATGAGCAGTTCTTC
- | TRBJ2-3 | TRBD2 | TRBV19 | CASSPRGTSGSGLGTDTQYF | TGTGCCAGTAGTCCCCGTGGGACTAGCGGGAGCGGCCTCGGAACAGATACGCAGTATTTT
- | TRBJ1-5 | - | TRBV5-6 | CASSFTNRVGNQPQHF | TGTGCCAGCAGCTTTACAAACAGGGTTGGCAATCAGCCCCAGCATTTT
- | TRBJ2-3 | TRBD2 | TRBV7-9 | CASSLSGGAGSTDTQYF | TGTGCCAGCAGCTTATCGGGGGGAGCGGGGAGCACAGATACGCAGTATTTT
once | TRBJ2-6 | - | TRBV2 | CASTLLGAGANVLTF | TGTGCCAGCACCCTCCTAGGGGCTGGGGCCAACGTCCTGACTTTC
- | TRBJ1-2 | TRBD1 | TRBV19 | CASSMVAGGNYGYTF | TGTGCCAGTAGTATGGTGGCAGGGGGTAACTATGGCTACACCTTC
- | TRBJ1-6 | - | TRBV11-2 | CASSLAGDSPLHF | TGTGCCAGCAGCTTAGCGGGGGACTCACCCCTCCACTTT
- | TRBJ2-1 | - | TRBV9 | CASSVEGTSYNEQFF | TGTGCCAGCAGCGTAGAGGGGACTTCTTACAATGAGCAGTTCTTC
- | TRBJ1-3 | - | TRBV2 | CASRVGSVGNTIYF | TGTGCCAGCAGGGTAGGATCGGTTGGAAACACCATATATTTT